The 21 T cell receptor beta chains given below trace back to one sample, sequenced in a study of tumor-infiltrating lymphocytes in localized non-small cell lung cancer (dated by TCRdb to the early 2020s). Libraries were constructed by the immunoSEQ multiplex PCR assay. As stored in TCRdb, this immuneACCESS dataset retains in-frame rearrangements with V and J assigned. A fraction of the clones does not appear; measured against another copy, unresolved V genes explain less than half of the discrepancy, and the remainder lacks a known reason. For this sample there are about 6,000 clones; less than 85% appear just once. The ten top clones hold around 5.8% of the sample. What was sequenced was lung tumor tissue. The receptors shown here come from a human donor with non-small cell lung cancer.

This rearrangement joins TRBV30 to TRBJ2-7; D is uncertain. Trimming removed 0 bases from V and 6 bases from J, with 12 bases in between. The CDR3 extends over 13 amino acids. CDR1 is GTSNPN and CDR2 is SVGIG in the germline V gene (reference sequence). DNA of the CDR3: TGTGCCTGGAGTGTTCTCCCACCGGGCGAGCAGTACTTC. This encodes CAWSVLPPGEQYF.

This clone was recorded a few times. The chain combines TRBV6-1 with TRBJ2-7, with TRBD2 as a possible D gene (6 bases). Germline lookup yields CDR1 MNHNS and CDR2 SASEGT. The CDR3 contains 13 residues. The V gene lost 5 bases and the J gene lost 2 bases, with 10 bases spanning the gap. The CDR3 coding sequence is TGTGCCAGCAGTATAGCGGTGACCTACGAGCAGTACTTC. Translation gives CASSIAVTYEQYF.

This clone is a singleton in its sample. The chain links TRBV5-1 to TRBJ2-7; the D call may be TRBD1 or TRBD2 (5 bases each). V was trimmed by 0 bases and J by 0 bases, leaving 10 bases between them. The CDR3 has 15 residues. Germline V gene lookup returns CDR1 SGHRS and CDR2 YFSETQ. The CDR3 DNA sequence: TGCGCCAGCAGCTTGGGAGGGGCCGACTCCTACGAGCAGTACTTC. It is translated as CASSLGGADSYEQYF.

The V gene is TRBV21-1, the J gene TRBJ2-1; the table's D call TRBD2 went unverified against the DNA. TRBV21-1 is a documented pseudogene. The length of the CDR3 is 14 residues. CDR3 sequence reads: CASSKESAFNEQFF. The DNA for the CDR3 is TGTGCCAGCAGCAAAGAGTCCGCGTTCAATGAGCAGTTCTTC.

V usage is TRBV5-6 and J usage is TRBJ2-2, with TRBD1 as a possible D gene (6 bases). Germline V CDR1 and CDR2: SGHDT, YYEEEE. V shed 2 bases and J shed 3 bases, with 11 bases lying between them. The CDR3 length is 15 residues. The CDR3 nucleotides read TGTGCCAGCAGCTTAGTACAGGGTGACACCGGGGAGCTGTTTTTT. The encoded protein is CASSLVQGDTGELFF. Full variable domain (outside the CDR3, taken from reference TRBV5-6 and TRBJ2-2): DAGVTQSPTHLIKTRGQQVTLRCSPKSGHDTVSWYQQALGQGPQFIFQYYEEEERQRGNFPDRFSGHQFPNYSSELNVNALLLGDSALYLCASSLVQGDTGELFFGEGSRLTVL.

The count of this clone is one. V is TRBV5-1 and J is TRBJ2-2, with D unclear. The CDR3 sequence is 13 residues long. V dropped 6 bases and J dropped 3 bases, with 9 bases sitting between them. The germline V gene encodes CDR1 SGHRS and CDR2 YFSETQ. In nucleotides, the CDR3 is TGCGCCAGCACCTCCAGAGACACCGGGGAGCTGTTTTTT. This codes for CASTSRDTGELFF. The full variable domain, with the rest looked up from reference TRBV5-1 and TRBJ2-2, is KAGVTQTPRYLIKTRGQQVTLSCSPISGHRSVSWYQQTPGQGLQFLFEYFSETQRNKGNFPGRFSGRQFSNSRSEMNVSTLELGDSALYLCASTSRDTGELFFGEGSRLTVL.

There are a few counts of this clone. The CDR3 region is CASSLAEGTGELFF. CDR3 DNA sequence: TGTGCCAGCAGCTTAGCAGAGGGGACCGGGGAGCTGTTTTTT. The rearrangement uses TRBV7-9 and TRBJ2-2; the D call may be TRBD1 or TRBD2 (5 bases each). The CDR3 runs 14 residues. Germline values: CDR1 SEHNR, CDR2 FQNEAQ (reference sequence). With 0 bases removed from V and 5 bases from J, the gap between germline ends came to 7 bases.

The CDR3 is CATSTGESYNEQFF. DNA for the CDR3: TGTGCCACTTCCACCGGGGAATCCTACAATGAGCAGTTCTTC. The chain joins TRBV11-2 to TRBJ2-1, with D possibly being TRBD2 (5 bases). Germline V gene sequence: CDR1 SGHAT, CDR2 FQNNGV. This CDR3 is 14 amino acids long. The V and J ends lost 10 bases and 1 base respectively, with 14 bases between them.

This chain uses TRBV5-1 with TRBJ1-4, with D perhaps TRBD1 (6 bases). The CDR3 spans 14 residues. The V gene's germline CDR1 is SGHRS and CDR2 YFSETQ. Trimming removed 0 bases from V and 8 bases from J, with 11 bases in between. CDR3 loop: CASSLARGREKLFF. The CDR3 DNA follows: TGCGCCAGCAGCTTGGCTCGGGGGCGAGAAAAACTGTTTTTT.

Only one count was recorded for this clone. V usage is TRBV7-2 and J usage is TRBJ2-3, with D perhaps matching TRBD2 (5 bases). Germline V gene sequence: CDR1 SGHTA, CDR2 FQGNSA. V lost 9 bases, J lost 1 base, and 14 bases lay in between. The CDR3 has 14 amino acids. As DNA, the CDR3 is TGTGCCAGTACCTCCGGAGGAGGCACAGATACGCAGTATTTT. As protein: CASTSGGGTDTQYF.

The chain links TRBV2 to TRBJ2-2; D gene uncertain. The CDR3 runs to 14 residues. Germline V gene data show CDR1 as SNHLY and CDR2 as FYNNEI. Trimming took off 2 bases at V and 4 bases at J, with 8 bases between the two ends. This chain's CDR3 is CASSELTVTGELFF. CDR3 coding DNA: TGTGCCAGCAGTGAATTGACGGTCACCGGGGAGCTGTTTTTT. The whole variable domain, remainder taken from reference TRBV2 and TRBJ2-2, is EPEVTQTPSHQVTQMGQEVILRCVPISNHLYFYWYRQILGQKVEFLVSFYNNEISEKSEIFDDQFSVERPDGSNFTLKIRSTKLEDSAMYFCASSELTVTGELFFGEGSRLTVL.

This chain connects TRBV5-1 to TRBJ1-6; TRBD1 matches 8 bases. This CDR3 has 15 amino acids. V dropped 4 bases and J dropped 6; count of bases not matched to a gene: 6. Germline assignment: CDR1 SGHRS and CDR2 YFSETQ. CDR3 loop: CASSGAQGANSPLHF. CDR3 nucleotide sequence: TGCGCCAGCAGCGGGGCCCAGGGGGCTAATTCACCCCTCCACTTT.

The chain combines TRBV5-1 with TRBJ2-7, with D unclear. V was shortened by 4 bases and J by 3 bases, with 11 bases between the two germline ends. Germline-derived CDR1 and CDR2 are SGHRS and YFSETQ. This CDR3 is 13 amino acids long. The CDR3 nucleotides are TGCGCCAGCAGCGTTTCCTTAGGCTACGAGCAGTACTTC. As protein: CASSVSLGYEQYF.

This clone was detected once. This chain links TRBV27 with TRBJ1-5; 9 bases map to TRBD1. V lost 5 bases, J lost 6 bases, and 11 bases stayed unmatched. Germline V gene lookup returns CDR1 MNHEY and CDR2 SMNVEV (reference sequence). CDR3 length: 16 residues. The CDR3 reads CASSPLDRGLAQPQHF. CDR3 nucleotide sequence: TGTGCCAGCAGTCCCTTGGACAGGGGTTTGGCTCAGCCCCAGCATTTT.

The chain carries TRBV30 and TRBJ1-1; D gene unclear. CDR3 length: 13 amino acids. The V gene's germline CDR1 is GTSNPN and CDR2 SVGIG (reference sequence). The V end was cut by 2 bases, the J end by 0 bases, with 7 bases between. CDR3 sequence reads: CAWSRLMNTEAFF. CDR3 DNA: TGTGCCTGGAGTCGACTTATGAACACTGAAGCTTTCTTT.

Judged by abundance, this clone is large. The chain employs TRBV7-6 and TRBJ2-2, with 13 bases aligning to TRBD2. There are 16 residues in the CDR3. Germline V gene data show CDR1 as SGHVS and CDR2 as FNYEAQ. The V gene end was trimmed by 4 bases and the J gene end by 8 bases; junction bases not matched to a gene: 7. CDR3 DNA sequence: TGTGCCAGCAGCTCCGGGACTAGCGGGATCAGGGGGGAGCTGTTTTTT. Residues: CASSSGTSGIRGELFF.

This CDR3 reads CASRWTAANSPLHF. The CDR3 bases are TGTGCCAGCAGGTGGACAGCAGCCAATTCACCCCTCCACTTT. This rearrangement joins TRBV5-6 to TRBJ1-6; maybe TRBD1 (6 bases). Trimming stripped 5 bases from V and 7 bases from J, with 13 bases between. Germline V gene lookup returns CDR1 SGHDT and CDR2 YYEEEE. The CDR3 totals 14 residues.

The chain links TRBV6-5 to TRBJ2-7; TRBD1 agrees at 7 bases. The junction had 7 bases not matched to a gene; V was cut back by 6 bases and J by 5 bases. The CDR3 has 13 amino acids. CDR1 and CDR2 (germline): MNHEY, SVGAGI. For the CDR3, the DNA is TGTGCCAGCAGAGAGACAGGGTCCCACGAGCAGTACTTC. It yields the protein CASRETGSHEQYF.

CDR3 coding DNA: TGTGCCAGCAGTGAACAAGCTGAAGCTTTCTTT. It translates to CASSEQAEAFF. V gene TRBV6-5 combines with J gene TRBJ1-1; D not certain. The CDR3 length is 11 residues. V dropped 5 bases and J dropped 6 bases, with 7 bases sitting between them. Germline V gene data show CDR1 as MNHEY and CDR2 as SVGAGI.

J is TRBJ2-1 and V is TRBV11-3, with 9 bases lining up with TRBD1. Germline CDR1 reads SGHNT; CDR2 reads YENEEA. Trimming at V came to 8 bases and at J to 10 bases, leaving 9 bases not matched to a gene. The CDR3 consists of 13 residues. The CDR3 nucleotides are TGTGCCAGCGGGGGGACAGGGAAGCGGGAGCAGTTCTTC. Protein: CASGGTGKREQFF.

The J gene is TRBJ1-6, the V gene TRBV4-3; a weak D match, TRBD1 (5 bases). CDR1 is LGHNA, CDR2 YSLEER, per germline. The V gene lost 1 base and the J gene lost 4 bases, with 23 bases spanning the gap. This CDR3 region has 20 residues. DNA of the CDR3: TGCGCCAGCAGCCAAGTAGCTCCAGACAGAGCTGGGTCATATAATTCACCCCTCCACTTT. This codes for CASSQVAPDRAGSYNSPLHF.